This T cell receptor (beta chain) was captured in a study of blood T cell repertoires in COVID-19. Study-wide background: Acute and convalescent COVID-19 specimens originated in the United States, Italy and Spain. In each case, the material was cDNA or gDNA derived from T cells, B-cell-depleted T cells, or PBMCs.

Original processing notes: Amplification of reference gene primers was used by the study to estimate nucleated cell counts. Clones were sequenced by immunoSEQ multiplex PCR, and TCRdb holds only the in-frame ones, with some missing. V and J calls plus clone size are reproduced from that table; the DNA served to infer D and trimming. This table has fewer than 250,000 clones, roughly four fifths appearing once. The V segment lost 6 bases and the J segment 3 bases; nucleotides outside the gene matches: 17. CDR3 length: 19 amino acids. Germline CDR1 is MNHNY and CDR2 is SVGAGI (reference sequence). The genes are TRBV6-6 and TRBJ2-4; TRBD1 aligns across 10 bases. The receptor was derived from a woman between 40 and 55 years old with active or convalescent COVID-19. Sequencing was done on a sample of peripheral blood. CDR3 bases: TGTGCCAGCAGCTCACCCGGGACAGGGGTTCTTTCGGGCAAAAACATTCAGTACTTC. As protein: CASSSPGTGVLSGKNIQYF.